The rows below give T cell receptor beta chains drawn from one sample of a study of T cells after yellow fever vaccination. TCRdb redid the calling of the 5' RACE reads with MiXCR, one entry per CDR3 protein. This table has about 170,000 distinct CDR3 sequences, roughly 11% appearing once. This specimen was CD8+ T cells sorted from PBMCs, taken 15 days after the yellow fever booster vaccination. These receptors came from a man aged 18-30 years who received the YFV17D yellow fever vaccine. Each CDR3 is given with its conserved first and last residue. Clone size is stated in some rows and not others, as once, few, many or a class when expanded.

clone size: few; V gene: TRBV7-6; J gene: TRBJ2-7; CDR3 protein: CASSGRTASSYEQYF
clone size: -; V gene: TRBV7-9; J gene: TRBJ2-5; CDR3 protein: CASSINTGPETQYF
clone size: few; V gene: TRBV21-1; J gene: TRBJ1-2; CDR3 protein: CASSTSPGTGNYGYTF
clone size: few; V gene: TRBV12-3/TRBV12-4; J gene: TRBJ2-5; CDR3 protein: CASSFLLSQETQYF
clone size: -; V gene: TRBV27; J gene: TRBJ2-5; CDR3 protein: CASSAGRAETQYF
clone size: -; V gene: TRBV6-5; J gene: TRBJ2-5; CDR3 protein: CASSYGGPGEETQYF
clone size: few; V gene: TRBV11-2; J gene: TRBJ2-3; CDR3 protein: CASSLYTGPTDTQYF
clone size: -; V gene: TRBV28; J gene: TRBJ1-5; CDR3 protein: CASGRNQPQHF
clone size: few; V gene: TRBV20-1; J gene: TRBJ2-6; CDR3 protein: CSAREWQGGSGANVLTF
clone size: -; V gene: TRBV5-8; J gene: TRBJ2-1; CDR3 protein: CASTLGHGNEQFF
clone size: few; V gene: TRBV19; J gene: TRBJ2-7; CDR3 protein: CASSTGQTYEQYF
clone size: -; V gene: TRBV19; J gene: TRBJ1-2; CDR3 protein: CASKSVPAGDGYTF
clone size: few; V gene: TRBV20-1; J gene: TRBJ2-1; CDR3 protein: CSARDHSGGDYNEQFF
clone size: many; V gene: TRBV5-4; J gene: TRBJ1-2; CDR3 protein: CASSLGQGSYGYTF
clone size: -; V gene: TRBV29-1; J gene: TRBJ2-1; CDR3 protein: CSAPAGGLNEQFF
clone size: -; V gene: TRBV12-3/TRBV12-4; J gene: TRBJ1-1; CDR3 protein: CASSFGRAFF
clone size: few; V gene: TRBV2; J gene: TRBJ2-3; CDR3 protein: CASLPSSAPSTDTQYF
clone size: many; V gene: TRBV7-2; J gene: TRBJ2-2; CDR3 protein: CASSLEYIGGELFF
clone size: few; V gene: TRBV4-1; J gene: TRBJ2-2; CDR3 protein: CASSQDRPGLAGELFF
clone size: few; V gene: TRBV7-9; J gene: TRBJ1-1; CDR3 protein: CASSFSMGVNTEAFF
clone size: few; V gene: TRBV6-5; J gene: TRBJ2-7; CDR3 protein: CASSYSGTTHYEQYF
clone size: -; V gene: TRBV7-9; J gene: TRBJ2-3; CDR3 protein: CASSLDILTDTQYF
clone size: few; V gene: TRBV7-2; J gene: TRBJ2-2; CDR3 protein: CASSPGLARTGELFF
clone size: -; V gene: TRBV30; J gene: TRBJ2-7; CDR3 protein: CALWGGEFYEQYF
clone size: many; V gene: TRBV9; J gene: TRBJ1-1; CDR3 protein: CASSVEGELNTEAFF
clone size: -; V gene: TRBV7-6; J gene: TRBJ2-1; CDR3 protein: CASSLGGRPSSYNEQFF
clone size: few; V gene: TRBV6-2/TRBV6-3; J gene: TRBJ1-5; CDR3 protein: CASSAPRLGNQPQHF
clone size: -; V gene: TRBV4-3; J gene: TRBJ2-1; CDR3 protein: CASSQDMSGTSGNYNEQFF
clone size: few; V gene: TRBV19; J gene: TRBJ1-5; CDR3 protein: CASSRTGGGQPQHF
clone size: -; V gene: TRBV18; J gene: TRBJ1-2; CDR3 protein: CASSPFPRDYGYTF
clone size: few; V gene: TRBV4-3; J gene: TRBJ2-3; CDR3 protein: CASSQSRLSTDTQYF
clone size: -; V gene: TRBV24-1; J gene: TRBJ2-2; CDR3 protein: CATSDGDRGTGELFF
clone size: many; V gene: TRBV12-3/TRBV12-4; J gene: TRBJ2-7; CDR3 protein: CASSPGSYEQYF
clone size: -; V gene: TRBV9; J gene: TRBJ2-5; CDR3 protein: CASSVEAPYSGGVDETQYF
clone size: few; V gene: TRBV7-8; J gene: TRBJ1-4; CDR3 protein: CASNSAGPRNEKLFF
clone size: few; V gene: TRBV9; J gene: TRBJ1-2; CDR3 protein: CASSAGQGVNYGYTF
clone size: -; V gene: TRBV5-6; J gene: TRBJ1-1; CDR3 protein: CASSFTTEAFF
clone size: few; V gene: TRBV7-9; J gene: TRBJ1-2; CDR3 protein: CASSTINYGYTF
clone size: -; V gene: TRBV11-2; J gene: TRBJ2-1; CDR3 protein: CASSAGQGNEQFF
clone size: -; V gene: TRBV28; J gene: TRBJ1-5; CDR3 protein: CASSSFFGQYSNQPQHF
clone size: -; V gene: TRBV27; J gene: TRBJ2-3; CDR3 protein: CASRNLGSTDTQYF
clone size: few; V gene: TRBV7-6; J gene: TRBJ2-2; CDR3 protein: CASATSLQRSNTGELFF
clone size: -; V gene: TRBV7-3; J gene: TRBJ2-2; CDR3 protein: CASSLNGGAYTVAGELFF
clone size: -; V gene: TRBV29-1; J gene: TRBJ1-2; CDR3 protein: CSVVGRWGYGYTF
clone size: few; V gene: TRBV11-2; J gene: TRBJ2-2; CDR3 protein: CASSFLAGGLTGELFF
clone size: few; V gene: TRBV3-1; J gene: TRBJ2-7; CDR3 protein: CASSLTWTGAVYEQYF